A selection of T cell receptor beta chains follows, all from one sample in a study of T cell responses to AZD1222 COVID-19 vaccine. The method was immunoSEQ multiplex PCR; TCRdb's version includes in-frame clones alone and lacks a portion of them. The repertoire holds some 120,000 clones, with just under 90% as singletons. The sample in question was peripheral blood, obtained on day 0 of AZD1222 vaccination. These receptors came from an adult in good health. Both conserved end residues are part of each CDR3. The order of the fields is J gene, D gene, clone size, V gene, CDR3 protein, CDR3 DNA. A D gene is named only where the DNA matches it firmly. Clone size, where shown, is once, few, many, or a class for clones that have expanded.

TRBJ1-5,NA,NA,TRBV28,CASSSLKPQHF,TGTGCCAGCAGTTCGCTAAAGCCCCAGCATTTT
TRBJ2-1,TRBD1,NA,TRBV18,CASSPPVGGDRHEQFF,TGTGCCAGCTCACCCCCCGTAGGGGGCGACAGGCATGAGCAGTTCTTC
TRBJ1-5,NA,NA,TRBV28,CATRQSNQPQHF,TGTGCCACGAGACAGAGCAATCAGCCCCAGCATTTT
TRBJ2-5,NA,NA,TRBV10-2,CASSVRDWQETQYF,TGCGCCAGCAGCGTCCGGGACTGGCAAGAGACCCAGTACTTC
TRBJ1-1,NA,NA,TRBV19,CASSGQGNTEAFF,TGTGCCAGTTCCGGGCAGGGGAACACTGAAGCTTTCTTT
TRBJ1-1,NA,NA,TRBV10-3,CAIRAGPLGHTEAFF,TGTGCCATCAGGGCGGGACCTCTCGGCCACACTGAAGCTTTCTTT
TRBJ1-2,TRBD1,NA,TRBV19,CASSKGQGGYTF,TGTGCCAGTAGTAAAGGACAGGGAGGCTACACCTTC
TRBJ2-1,NA,NA,TRBV7-8,CASSSLGATTYNEQFF,TGTGCCAGCAGCTCCTTGGGGGCTACGACATACAATGAGCAGTTCTTC
TRBJ1-2,NA,NA,TRBV28,CASSLKRDARYGYTF,TGTGCCAGCAGTTTAAAACGGGACGCCCGCTATGGCTACACCTTC
TRBJ1-2,TRBD1,NA,TRBV30,CAWSKGGSYGYTF,TGTGCCTGGAGTAAAGGGGGCAGCTATGGCTACACCTTC
TRBJ2-7,NA,NA,TRBV7-9,CASSRYGEGGNEQYF,TGTGCCAGCAGCCGCTACGGGGAGGGGGGCAACGAGCAGTACTTC
TRBJ2-1,NA,NA,TRBV18,CASSPAVSSFNEQFF,TGTGCCAGCTCACCTGCGGTCTCCAGCTTCAATGAGCAGTTCTTC
TRBJ2-5,NA,NA,TRBV28,CASSSQPYQETQYF,TGTGCCAGCAGTTCACAGCCGTACCAAGAGACCCAGTACTTC
TRBJ1-2,NA,NA,TRBV30,CAWSSGLRRGGYTF,TGTGCCTGGAGTTCGGGACTGCGAAGGGGAGGCTACACCTTC
TRBJ1-1,TRBD1,NA,TRBV30,CAWSATGGNTEAFF,TGTGCCTGGAGTGCGACAGGGGGGAACACTGAAGCTTTCTTT
TRBJ1-4,NA,NA,TRBV12-1,CASSSPENRDGYEATNEKLFF,TGTGCCAGCAGCTCCCCGGAAAACAGGGATGGATACGAGGCAACTAATGAAAAACTGTTTTTT
TRBJ2-3,NA,NA,TRBV4-1,CASSPPGIDTQYF,TGCGCCAGCAGCCCCCCAGGGATAGATACGCAGTATTTT
TRBJ1-6,NA,NA,TRBV5-1,CASSQDGSGSLHF,TGCGCCAGCAGCCAGGACGGTTCAGGGTCCCTCCACTTT
TRBJ1-5,TRBD1,once,TRBV5-1,CASSPGSGGSQPQHF,TGCGCCAGCAGCCCTGGATCAGGGGGCAGTCAGCCCCAGCATTTT
TRBJ2-1,NA,NA,TRBV6-5,CASSYSGRVSYNEQFF,TGTGCCAGCAGTTACTCGGGGCGGGTCTCCTACAATGAGCAGTTCTTC
TRBJ1-4,NA,NA,TRBV5-6,CASSFGGLGEKLFF,TGTGCCAGCAGCTTCGGGGGGTTAGGCGAAAAACTGTTTTTT
TRBJ2-5,TRBD2,NA,TRBV11-2,CASSYMGGTARGETQYF,TGTGCCAGCAGCTACATGGGGGGGACTGCAAGAGGAGAGACCCAGTACTTC
TRBJ1-1,TRBD1,NA,TRBV5-4,CASTPLTGVGTEAFF,TGTGCCAGCACCCCCCTCACAGGGGTCGGCACTGAAGCTTTCTTT
TRBJ2-5,NA,NA,TRBV12-3/TRBV12-4,CASSLIRETQYF,TGTGCCAGCAGTTTAATCCGGGAGACCCAGTACTTC
TRBJ2-1,TRBD1,NA,TRBV5-6,CASSLYVRGFARDEQFF,TGTGCCAGCAGCTTGTATGTCAGGGGGTTCGCTAGGGATGAGCAGTTCTTC
TRBJ2-3,NA,NA,TRBV14,CASSPFTDTQYF,TGTGCCAGCAGCCCCTTCACAGATACGCAGTATTTT
TRBJ1-1,TRBD1,NA,TRBV19,CASSSNRGLHTEAFF,TGTGCCAGTAGTTCGAACAGGGGGCTCCACACTGAAGCTTTCTTT
TRBJ2-3,TRBD2,NA,TRBV5-1,CASSWSGGRSTDTQYF,TGCGCCAGCAGCTGGTCCGGGGGGAGAAGCACAGATACGCAGTATTTT
TRBJ1-1,TRBD1,NA,TRBV18,CASSHRQGRNTEAFF,TGTGCCAGCTCACATAGACAGGGCCGGAACACTGAAGCTTTCTTT
TRBJ1-5,NA,once,TRBV6-2/TRBV6-3,CASSYHARNQPQHF,TGTGCCAGCAGTTACCACGCGAGAAATCAGCCCCAGCATTTT
TRBJ2-7,TRBD1,once,TRBV4-1,CASSQVFGWRTGDYYEQYF,TGCGCCAGCAGCCAAGTCTTCGGGTGGAGGACAGGGGACTACTACGAGCAGTACTTC